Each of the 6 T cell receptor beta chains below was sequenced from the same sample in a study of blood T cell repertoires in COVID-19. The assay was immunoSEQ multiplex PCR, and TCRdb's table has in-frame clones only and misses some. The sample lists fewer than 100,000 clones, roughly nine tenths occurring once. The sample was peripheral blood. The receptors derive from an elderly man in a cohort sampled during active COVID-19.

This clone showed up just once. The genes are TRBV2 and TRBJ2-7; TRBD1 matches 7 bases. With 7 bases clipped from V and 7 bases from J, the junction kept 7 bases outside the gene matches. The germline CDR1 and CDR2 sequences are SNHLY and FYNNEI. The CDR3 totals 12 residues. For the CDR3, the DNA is TGTGCCAGCACCAGGGACAGTTGTGAGCAGTACGTC. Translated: CASTRDSCEQYV.

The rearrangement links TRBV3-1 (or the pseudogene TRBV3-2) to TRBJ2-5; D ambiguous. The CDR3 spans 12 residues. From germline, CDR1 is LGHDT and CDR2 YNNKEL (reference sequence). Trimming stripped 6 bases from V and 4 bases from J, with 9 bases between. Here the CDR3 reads CASSLSLETQYF. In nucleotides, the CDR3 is TGTGCCAGCAGTCTTAGCCTAGAGACCCAGTACTTC.

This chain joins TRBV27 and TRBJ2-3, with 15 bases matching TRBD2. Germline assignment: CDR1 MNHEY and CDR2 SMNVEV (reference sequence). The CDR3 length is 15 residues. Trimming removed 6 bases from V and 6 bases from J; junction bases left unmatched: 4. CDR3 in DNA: TGTGCCAGCAGATCCGGGACTAGCGGGGGGGATACGCAGTATTTT. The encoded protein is CASRSGTSGGDTQYF.

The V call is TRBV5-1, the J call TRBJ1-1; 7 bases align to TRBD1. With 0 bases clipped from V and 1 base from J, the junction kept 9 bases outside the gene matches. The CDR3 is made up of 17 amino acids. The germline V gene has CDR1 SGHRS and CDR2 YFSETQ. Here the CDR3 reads CASSLDRDSRKNTEAFF. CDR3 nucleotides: TGCGCCAGCAGCTTGGATAGGGACAGCCGGAAGAACACTGAAGCTTTCTTT.

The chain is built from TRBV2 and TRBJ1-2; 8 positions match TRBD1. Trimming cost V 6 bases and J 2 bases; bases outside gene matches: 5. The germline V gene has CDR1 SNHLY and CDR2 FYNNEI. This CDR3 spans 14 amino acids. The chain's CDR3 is CASRAGTGNYGYTF. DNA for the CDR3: TGTGCCAGCAGGGCCGGGACAGGCAACTATGGCTACACCTTC.

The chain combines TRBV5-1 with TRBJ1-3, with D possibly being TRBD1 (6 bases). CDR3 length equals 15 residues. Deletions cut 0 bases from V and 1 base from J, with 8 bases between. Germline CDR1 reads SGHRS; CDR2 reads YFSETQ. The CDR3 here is CASSLDRVSGNTIYF. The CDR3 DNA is TGCGCCAGCAGCTTGGACAGGGTGTCTGGAAACACCATATATTTT.